The 22 T cell receptor beta chains listed next were all sequenced from one sample in a study. TCRdb called the RT-PCR reads again in MiXCR, with one record for every CDR3 protein. The sample records almost 700,000 distinct CDR3 sequences, approximately 15% being singletons. Sequenced input: memory CD4+ T cells from blood. These receptors were taken from a female donor in good health, serving as a healthy control.

This clonotype was recorded at least ten times. The CDR3 DNA is TGCAGTGCTAGACGTCAGGGGGAGACCTACACCTTC. Protein: CSARRQGETYTF. This chain uses TRBV20-1 with TRBJ1-2; 7 positions match TRBD1. Germline V gene lookup returns CDR1 DFQATT and CDR2 SNEGSKA (reference sequence). CDR3 length equals 12 residues. The trim removed 2 bases at V and 10 bases at J, leaving 7 bases unmatched.

The chain is built from TRBV29-1 and TRBJ1-1; a possible D gene is TRBD1 (5 bases). This CDR3 is built from 12 residues. V was shortened by 7 bases and J by 5 bases, with 14 bases between the two germline ends. Germline values: CDR1 SQVTM, CDR2 ANQGSEA. The CDR3 region is CSASREKTEAFF. As DNA, the CDR3 is TGCAGCGCCAGCAGGGAAAAAACTGAAGCTTTCTTT. The whole variable domain, filled in from reference TRBV29-1 and TRBJ1-1, reads SAVISQKPSRDICQRGTSLTIQCQVDSQVTMMFWYRQQPGQSLTLIATANQGSEATYESGFVIDKFPISRPNLTFSTLTVSNMSPEDSSIYLCSASREKTEAFFGQGTRLTVV.

Only a few counts were recorded for this clonotype. V is TRBV5-1 and J is TRBJ2-7; tentative D call: TRBD2 (7 bases). Trimming stripped 4 bases from V and 4 bases from J, with 12 bases between. The CDR3 has 13 residues. Germline values: CDR1 SGHRS, CDR2 YFSETQ. In DNA form, the CDR3 reads TGCGCCAGCAGCGGGGGGGCGGGATACGAGCAGTACTTC. Translation gives CASSGGAGYEQYF.

This clonotype was detected a few times. The chain carries TRBV29-1 and TRBJ1-5; 7 bases are shared with TRBD1. The CDR3 covers 15 residues. CDR1 SQVTM and CDR2 ANQGSEA come from the germline V gene. J gave up 2 bases and V 7 bases, and 11 bases lay outside the gene matches. This CDR3 is CSALTSGTGNQPQHF. The CDR3 region has the DNA TGCAGCGCTCTGACGTCCGGGACAGGCAATCAGCCCCAGCATTTT.

The chain links TRBV7-9 to TRBJ2-3, with TRBD2 matching over 14 bases. V was clipped by 5 bases and J by 6 bases; unmatched bases: 10. From germline, CDR1 is SEHNR and CDR2 FQNEAQ (reference sequence). The CDR3 is 17 amino acids. The CDR3 loop reads CASSPTSGRANADTQYF. The CDR3, as DNA: TGTGCCAGCAGCCCGACTAGCGGGAGGGCTAACGCGGATACGCAGTATTTT.

Only a few counts were recorded for this clonotype. The gene calls are TRBV6-5 and TRBJ2-6, with a tentative D call TRBD2 (5 bases). V lost 1 base and J 0 bases, leaving 10 bases between the germline ends. The length of the CDR3 is 17 residues. Germline CDR1 MNHEY, CDR2 SVGAGI. The DNA of the CDR3 is TGTGCCAGCAGTTACTACGGGGATAGCTCTGGGGCCAACGTCCTGACTTTC. Its protein product is CASSYYGDSSGANVLTF.

The gene calls are TRBV6-1 and TRBJ2-7; D possibly uses TRBD1 or TRBD2 (5 bases each). Trimming removed 4 bases at V and 6 bases at J, with 10 bases between. Germline CDR1 and CDR2: MNHNS and SASEGT. The CDR3 extends over 12 amino acids. This chain's CDR3 is CASSVLGAEQYF. The CDR3 DNA reads TGTGCCAGCAGTGTCCTCGGGGCCGAGCAGTACTTC.

Here the CDR3 DNA reads TGTGCCAGCAGCGCCCAACAGATGAACACTGAAGCTTTCTTT. Residues: CASSAQQMNTEAFF. J is TRBJ1-1 and V is TRBV7-2; D unclear. Germline lookup yields CDR1 SGHTA and CDR2 FQGNSA. Trimming took off 5 bases at V and 0 bases at J, with 10 bases between the two ends. The CDR3 is 14 residues long.

The table lists this clonotype with a few counts. The chain combines TRBV9 with TRBJ2-1; 8 bases fit TRBD2. CDR1 SGDLS and CDR2 YYNGEE come from the germline V gene. With 4 bases clipped from V and 1 base from J, the junction kept 10 bases outside the gene matches. The CDR3 covers 17 residues. For the CDR3, the DNA is TGTGCCAGCAGCCCGACTGCGGGAGGATCTTCCTACAATGAGCAGTTCTTC. Translating it yields CASSPTAGGSSYNEQFF.

This clonotype has a handful of counts. This chain uses TRBV28 with TRBJ1-2, with 9 nucleotides matching TRBD1. This CDR3 has 16 residues. The V gene end was trimmed by 6 bases and the J gene end by 4 bases; junction bases not matched to a gene: 12. CDR1 is MDHEN and CDR2 is SYDVKM in the germline V gene. This CDR3 is CASSPGTGKGVYGYTF. The CDR3 DNA follows: TGTGCCAGCAGCCCCGGGACAGGGAAAGGGGTCTATGGCTACACCTTC.

This clonotype occurred a few times. V is TRBV5-1 and J is TRBJ1-1, with no clear D. The CDR3 spans 13 residues. Per the germline V gene, CDR1 is SGHRS and CDR2 is YFSETQ. The V gene lost 6 bases and the J gene lost 1 base, with 10 bases spanning the gap. CDR3 protein: CASKEGANTEAFF. The CDR3 DNA reads as TGCGCCAGCAAGGAGGGAGCGAACACTGAAGCTTTCTTT.

The chain joins TRBV4-2 to TRBJ2-7; D is unclear. Germline V CDR1 and CDR2: LGHNA, YNFKEQ. This CDR3 spans 17 amino acids. V was pared by 0 bases and J by 6 bases, with 21 bases between. CDR3 DNA sequence: TGTGCCAGCAGCCAAGATCCTGGAGTTAGCCAGATCGGCGAGCAGTACTTC. Its translation is CASSQDPGVSQIGEQYF.

The chain recombines TRBV6-2 or TRBV6-3 with TRBJ1-1; D unclear. V lost 6 bases and J lost 2, with 4 bases in between. The CDR3 consists of 11 residues. Germline CDR1 MNHEY, CDR2 SVGEGT. The CDR3 nucleotides are TGTGCCAGCAGAGACAACACTGAAGCTTTCTTT. Translated: CASRDNTEAFF.

The table lists this clonotype with a few counts. The V and J genes are TRBV6-1 and TRBJ2-1, with 12 bases aligning to TRBD2. Germline lookup yields CDR1 MNHNS and CDR2 SASEGT. CDR3 length: 15 residues. Losses at the gene ends were 4 bases for V and 3 bases for J; bases not matched to a gene: 1. The DNA of the CDR3 is TGTGCCAGCAGTGGACTAGCGGGAGACTACAATGAGCAGTTCTTC. Its protein is CASSGLAGDYNEQFF.

This clonotype came up a few times. The chain combines TRBV5-6 with TRBJ1-4, with a weak D call TRBD1 (5 bases). The length of the CDR3 is 15 residues. V shed 1 base and J shed 2 bases, with 9 bases lying between them. CDR1 is SGHDT, CDR2 YYEEEE, per germline. The CDR3 DNA is TGTGCCAGCAGCTTGATGCGGGGCACTAATGAAAAACTGTTTTTT. Translating it yields CASSLMRGTNEKLFF. The entire variable domain, with the rest obtained from reference TRBV5-6 and TRBJ1-4, is as follows: DAGVTQSPTHLIKTRGQQVTLRCSPKSGHDTVSWYQQALGQGPQFIFQYYEEEERQRGNFPDRFSGHQFPNYSSELNVNALLLGDSALYLCASSLMRGTNEKLFFGSGTQLSVL.

This clonotype was observed a handful of times. A read error may explain this, as a much larger clone is one base away. The rearrangement joins TRBV27 to TRBJ1-1, with TRBD1 as a possible D gene (6 bases). Trimming removed 6 bases at V and 0 bases at J, with 11 bases between. The CDR3 totals 14 residues. The germline V gene has CDR1 MNHEY and CDR2 SMNVEV (reference sequence). The CDR3 DNA reads as TGTGCCAGCAGCCTGGGACACTTGAACACTGAAGCTTTCTTT. Translated, it gives CASSLGHLNTEAFF.

The table lists this clonotype with many counts. V gene TRBV7-9 combines with J gene TRBJ2-1; D unresolved. The CDR3 spans 13 residues. Trimming cost V 3 bases and J 6 bases, with 9 bases left between them. From germline, CDR1 is SEHNR and CDR2 FQNEAQ (reference sequence). The CDR3 here is CASSLDPVNEQFF. The DNA of the CDR3 is TGTGCCAGCAGCTTGGACCCAGTCAATGAGCAGTTCTTC. Full variable domain (remainder filled in from reference TRBV7-9 and TRBJ2-1): DTGVSQNPRHKITKRGQNVTFRCDPISEHNRLYWYRQTLGQGPEFLTYFQNEAQLEKSRLLSDRFSAERPKGSFSTLEIQRTEQGDSAMYLCASSLDPVNEQFFGPGTRLTVL.

This clonotype came up many times. The J gene is TRBJ1-5, the V gene TRBV20-1; D is unclear. Germline V gene data show CDR1 as DFQATT and CDR2 as SNEGSKA (reference sequence). V lost 5 bases, J lost 1 base, and 9 bases lay in between. The CDR3 is 13 residues long. In nucleotides, the CDR3 is TGCAGTGCTGGGCGGCACAGCAATCAGCCCCAGCATTTT. As protein: CSAGRHSNQPQHF.

This clonotype was detected a few times. The rearrangement uses TRBV2 and TRBJ2-7, with D perhaps TRBD1 (6 bases). The CDR3 sequence is 12 residues long. Germline V gene data show CDR1 as SNHLY and CDR2 as FYNNEI. V dropped 8 bases and J dropped 1 base, with 9 bases sitting between them. CDR3 region: CASRDMSYEQYF. Here the CDR3 DNA reads TGTGCCAGCCGGGACATGTCCTACGAGCAGTACTTC.

This clonotype appeared many times. The chain is built from TRBV5-1 and TRBJ2-3; TRBD1 matches at 10 bases. This CDR3 has 15 amino acids. Germline values: CDR1 SGHRS, CDR2 YFSETQ. V lost 6 bases and J lost 3; bases outside the gene matches: 7. CDR3 nucleotide sequence: TGCGCCAGCATGAAGACAGGGGGCACGACAGATACGCAGTATTTT. This gives the protein CASMKTGGTTDTQYF. Full variable domain (missing parts from reference TRBV5-1 and TRBJ2-3): KAGVTQTPRYLIKTRGQQVTLSCSPISGHRSVSWYQQTPGQGLQFLFEYFSETQRNKGNFPGRFSGRQFSNSRSEMNVSTLELGDSALYLCASMKTGGTTDTQYFGPGTRLTVL.

The rearrangement uses TRBV5-1 and TRBJ2-7, with 8 bases matching TRBD1. The CDR3 runs 16 residues. Per germline, CDR1 SGHRS and CDR2 YFSETQ. V shed 0 bases, J shed 3 bases, and the junction held 8 bases outside the gene matches. CDR3 protein: CASSLVGGQGVYEQYF. CDR3 bases: TGCGCCAGCAGCTTGGTAGGAGGACAGGGTGTCTACGAGCAGTACTTC.

This clonotype was detected many times. CDR3 sequence (DNA): TGTGCCAGCAGCTTAGACCCCACTCACTCCTACGAGCAGTACTTC. It translates to CASSLDPTHSYEQYF. This chain joins TRBV7-2 and TRBJ2-7; D remains unclear. V was shortened by 1 base and J by 0 bases, with 10 bases between the two germline ends. The CDR3 is made up of 15 amino acids. In germline, CDR1 is SGHTA, CDR2 FQGNSA.